Below, 18 T cell receptor beta chains from the same sample are listed, as sequenced in a study of T-cell reconstitution after alpha-beta-depleted transplantation in children. A TCRbeta library incorporating unique molecular identifiers was prepared. TCRdb redid the calling of the PCR reads with MiXCR, one entry per CDR3 protein. Among 300,000 to 400,000 distinct CDR3 sequences listed, roughly 16% were seen once. Sequences were derived from PBMCs, mostly from graft donor cells, sampled 360 days after TCRalphabeta/CD19-depleted stem cell transplant. All receptors come from a male patient aged 2 to 9 who had a stem cell transplant for acute lymphoblastic leukemia, so the T cells may come from the graft donor.

CDR3: CSARELERTYNEQFF. For the CDR3, the DNA is TGCAGTGCTAGAGAACTGGAGAGGACCTACAATGAGCAGTTCTTC. The chain employs TRBV20-1 and TRBJ2-1; D gene ambiguous. The CDR3 length is 15 residues. The V and J ends lost 0 bases and 2 bases respectively, with 11 bases between them. CDR1 is DFQATT, CDR2 SNEGSKA, per germline (reference sequence).

V is TRBV7-3 and J is TRBJ2-1; TRBD1 matches at 11 bases. The CDR3 extends over 14 amino acids. CDR1 SGHTA and CDR2 FQGTGA come from the germline V gene. After removal of 4 bases from V and 8 bases from J, the junction contained 4 bases not matched to a gene. The CDR3 bases are TGTGCCAGCAGCTCGGGACAGGGGGAGGATGAGCAGTTCTTC. Translating it yields CASSSGQGEDEQFF.

The CDR3 reads CASSLASSNEQFF. As DNA, the CDR3 is TGTGCCAGCAGCTTAGCTTCGTCCAATGAGCAGTTCTTC. The chain is built from TRBV7-3 and TRBJ2-1, with unresolved D. The length of the CDR3 is 13 residues. The ends were cut back, 2 bases at V and 6 bases at J, with 8 bases in the middle. The germline V gene encodes CDR1 SGHTA and CDR2 FQGTGA.

In this sample, this clonotype turned up a few times. CDR3: CASSYSGLTNQVYNEQFF. In DNA, the CDR3 is TGTGCCAGCAGTTACTCAGGACTAACTAATCAGGTCTACAATGAGCAGTTCTTC. This rearrangement joins TRBV6-5 to TRBJ2-1; tentatively, D is TRBD2 (6 bases). Trimming removed 0 bases from V and 3 bases from J, with 18 bases in between. The CDR3 runs 18 residues. Germline lookup yields CDR1 MNHEY and CDR2 SVGAGI.

The V and J genes are TRBV5-1 and TRBJ1-1; D is possibly TRBD1 (5 bases). CDR1 is SGHRS, CDR2 YFSETQ, per germline. V lost 0 bases and J lost 0, with 9 bases in between. CDR3 length equals 15 residues. CDR3 region: CASSLGAGMNTEAFF. The CDR3 nucleotides read TGCGCCAGCAGCTTGGGCGCAGGGATGAACACTGAAGCTTTCTTT.

This clonotype occurred a few times. The rearrangement links TRBV4-1 to TRBJ2-2; possibly TRBD2 for D (5 bases). Germline V gives CDR1 MGHRA, CDR2 YSYEKL. This CDR3 spans 13 amino acids. Trimming stripped 0 bases from V and 7 bases from J, with 6 bases between. The CDR3 is CASSQDGNGELFF. In DNA form, the CDR3 reads TGCGCCAGCAGCCAAGACGGGAACGGGGAGCTGTTTTTT.

This clonotype was counted a single time. One junction end does not reproduce the germline sequence, and a read error may be involved. V and J are TRBV9 and TRBJ2-3; a weak D match, TRBD2 (6 bases). The V gene's germline CDR1 is SGDLS and CDR2 YYNGEE. CDR3 length equals 14 residues. CDR3 sequence (DNA): TGTACCAGCAGCGTAACTAGCAGGATGGATACGCAGTATTTT. Protein: CTSSVTSRMDTQYF.

J is TRBJ1-4 and V is TRBV2, with D hard to call. This CDR3 has 13 residues. V dropped 2 bases and J dropped 7 bases, with 8 bases sitting between them. Germline loops: CDR1 SNHLY, CDR2 FYNNEI. CDR3 in DNA: TGTGCCAGCAGTGAAAATTTGGGTGAAAAACTGTTTTTT. It specifies CASSENLGEKLFF.

There are a few counts of this clonotype. V gene TRBV7-2 combines with J gene TRBJ2-1; 9 bases match TRBD2. Per germline, CDR1 SGHTA and CDR2 FQGNSA. Trimming took 0 bases from V and 8 from J; bases not matched to a gene: 2. This CDR3 comprises 14 residues. This CDR3 reads CASSLAGTSYEQFF. CDR3 DNA: TGTGCCAGCAGCTTAGCAGGGACTAGCTATGAGCAGTTCTTC.

This clonotype was observed a few times. The chain joins TRBV28 to TRBJ2-7, with D tentatively TRBD1 (5 bases). V was trimmed by 3 bases and J by 2 bases, leaving 20 bases between them. The CDR3 is 17 residues long. The germline gives CDR1 MDHEN, CDR2 SYDVKM. CDR3 protein: CASSFVLIATAPYEQYF. In nucleotides, the CDR3 is TGTGCCAGCAGTTTCGTGTTGATTGCGACAGCACCCTACGAGCAGTACTTC. The full variable domain, rest sourced from reference TRBV28 and TRBJ2-7, is DVKVTQSSRYLVKRTGEKVFLECVQDMDHENMFWYRQDPGLGLRLIYFSYDVKMKEKGDIPEGYSVSREKKERFSLILESASTNQTSMYLCASSFVLIATAPYEQYFGPGTRLTVT.

This clonotype was counted between two and nine times. V gene TRBV15 combines with J gene TRBJ1-3, with D perhaps matching TRBD1 (5 bases). CDR1 LNHNV and CDR2 YYDKDF come from the germline V gene (reference sequence). Trimming shortened V by 8 bases and J by 0 bases, and 8 bases separated the two germline ends. This CDR3 contains 13 residues. CDR3 coding DNA: TGTGCCACCCGACAGAACTCTGGAAACACCATATATTTT. It yields the protein CATRQNSGNTIYF.

This clonotype has just a few counts. The chain carries TRBV5-1 and TRBJ2-1; 10 bases agree with TRBD2. CDR3 size: 15 residues. V shed 0 bases and J 8 bases; nucleotides not matched to a gene: 5. Germline values: CDR1 SGHRS, CDR2 YFSETQ. The CDR3 DNA reads TGCGCCAGCAGCTTGGACCTAGCGGGAGTGGATGAGCAGTTCTTC. Translating it yields CASSLDLAGVDEQFF.

This clonotype was counted many times. The chain joins TRBV28 to TRBJ2-1; a weak D match, TRBD2 (7 bases). In germline, CDR1 is MDHEN, CDR2 SYDVKM. CDR3 length equals 12 residues. The V end lost 8 bases, the J end lost 6 bases, and 11 bases lay between the germline ends. CDR3 sequence reads: CASSRGLNEQFF. CDR3 nucleotides: TGTGCCAGCTCGCGGGGGCTCAATGAGCAGTTCTTC.

This clonotype showed up just a few times. The chain couples TRBV5-1 to TRBJ2-2; 7 bases fit TRBD2. V trimming: 2 bases; J trimming: 5 bases; junction bases outside the gene matches: 6. Germline V gene sequence: CDR1 SGHRS, CDR2 YFSETQ. This CDR3 has 15 amino acids. The CDR3 nucleotides are TGCGCCAGCAGCTTTTCTGCGGGAGAGACCGGGGAGCTGTTTTTT. Translation gives CASSFSAGETGELFF.

This clonotype has a handful of counts. V gene TRBV4-1 combines with J gene TRBJ2-7; the D gene is possibly TRBD1 (7 bases). This CDR3 has 19 amino acids. V was pared by 0 bases and J by 4 bases, with 25 bases between. Germline lookup yields CDR1 MGHRA and CDR2 YSYEKL. CDR3 coding DNA: TGCGCCAGCAGCCAAGATGGGGGGACAGCAGATATTTGGGTTTACGAGCAGTACTTC. Translated, it gives CASSQDGGTADIWVYEQYF.

This clonotype was counted a few times. The chain joins TRBV2 to TRBJ2-7; the D gene is possibly TRBD1 (6 bases). Between the trimmed V and J ends, which lost 6 bases and 3 bases, there was a span of 9 bases. In germline, CDR1 is SNHLY, CDR2 FYNNEI. The CDR3 is made up of 12 amino acids. The CDR3 loop reads CASRRDNYEQYF. DNA of the CDR3: TGTGCCAGCAGAAGGGACAACTACGAGCAGTACTTC.

The rearrangement uses TRBV5-6 and TRBJ2-1; TRBD2 matches at 9 bases. This CDR3 region has 14 residues. The junction had 2 bases not matched to a gene; V was cut back by 5 bases and J by 2 bases. Germline V gene sequence: CDR1 SGHDT, CDR2 YYEEEE. The CDR3 loop reads CASRLAGAYNEQFF. In DNA form, the CDR3 reads TGTGCCAGCAGATTAGCGGGGGCCTACAATGAGCAGTTCTTC.

This clonotype was counted between two and nine times. The V gene is TRBV20-1, the J gene TRBJ1-1, with TRBD1 matching 7 bases. V was pared by 3 bases and J by 4 bases, with 2 bases of the junction left unmatched. The CDR3 has 12 residues. Germline V gene lookup returns CDR1 DFQATT and CDR2 SNEGSKA (reference sequence). DNA of the CDR3: TGCAGTGCTAGGACAGGGACCACTGAAGCTTTCTTT. It encodes CSARTGTTEAFF.